A selection of T cell receptor beta chains follows, all from one sample in a study of T-cell memory formation after mild COVID-19. TCRdb used MiXCR to reprocess the 5' RACE reads, holding one entry per CDR3 protein. The sample lists approximately 290,000 distinct CDR3 sequences, approximately 19% occurring once. The sample consisted of PBMCs or a T cell subset sorted from them (not recorded which). These TCRs come from a man between 18 and 29 years old who had mild COVID-19 (a few samples of this study predate the infection). Cell type and time point are not known. Both conserved end residues are part of each CDR3. D genes are given only for firm matches. The size of a clone is reported for some rows only, either as once, few or many, or as a class for expanded clones.

TRBD2,TRBV4-2,TRBJ2-1,many,TGTGCCAGCAGCCAAGATATCGGGGGGTACAATGAGCAGTTCTTC,CASSQDIGGYNEQFF
-,TRBV29-1,TRBJ2-2,-,TGCAGCGTACAGGGTGATAACACCGGGGAGCTGTTTTTT,CSVQGDNTGELFF
TRBD2,TRBV7-9,TRBJ2-7,few,TGTGCCAGCAGCCGCGGGGGCTCCTACGAGCAGTACTTC,CASSRGGSYEQYF
-,TRBV12-3/TRBV12-4,TRBJ1-5,few,TGTGCCAGCACCCGGGGGAGGGATCAGCCCCAGCATTTT,CASTRGRDQPQHF
-,TRBV11-2,TRBJ1-5,-,TGTGCCAGCAGCTCTGTTGAGGGGGGCAATCAGCCCCAGCATTTT,CASSSVEGGNQPQHF
-,TRBV20-1,TRBJ2-3,few,TGCAGTGCGCGACAGGCGACTGATCAAGATACGCAGTATTTT,CSARQATDQDTQYF
-,TRBV3-1,TRBJ2-3,-,TGTGCCAGCAGCCCAGGCGTCGTGTTGCACACAGATACGCAGTATTTT,CASSPGVVLHTDTQYF
-,TRBV30,TRBJ1-2,-,TGTGCCTGGAGTACACGTCGGAGGATCTATGGCTACACCTTC,CAWSTRRRIYGYTF
-,TRBV29-1,TRBJ1-2,few,TGCAGCGTTGATAAAGGGGGTCGATATGGCTACACCTTC,CSVDKGGRYGYTF
-,TRBV4-1,TRBJ2-1,-,TGCGCCAGCAGCCAAGTTTCAGACAATGAGCAGTTCTTC,CASSQVSDNEQFF
-,TRBV7-9,TRBJ1-1,-,TGTGCCAGCAGTCGCGCCCATGGGGAAGCTTTCTTT,CASSRAHGEAFF
-,TRBV10-3,TRBJ2-3,few,TGTGCCATCGCCGGGTCCAGCACAGATACGCAGTATTTT,CAIAGSSTDTQYF
TRBD2,TRBV7-2,TRBJ2-5,few,TGTGCCAGCAGCTTATCGCTAGCGGGGAGTCAAGAGACCCAGTACTTC,CASSLSLAGSQETQYF
-,TRBV27,TRBJ2-3,-,TGTGCCAGCAGTTCCCGTATATTTACGCAGTATTTT,CASSSRIFTQYF
-,TRBV7-3,TRBJ1-1,few,TGTGCCAGCAGCTTGCCGACAGCCCTGGAGACTGAAGCTTTCTTT,CASSLPTALETEAFF
-,TRBV7-2,TRBJ2-5,-,TGTGCCAGCAGCTTAGGATCTAGCTCCCAAGAGACCCAGTACTTC,CASSLGSSSQETQYF
-,TRBV19,TRBJ1-1,many,TGTGCCAGTAGTAACGAACCCAGCACTGAAGCTTTCTTT,CASSNEPSTEAFF
-,TRBV6-5,TRBJ2-2,few,TGTGCCAGCAGTTACACCGGGTTGGGTGGGGAGCTGTTTTTT,CASSYTGLGGELFF
-,TRBV20-1,TRBJ1-1,many,TGCAGTGCGCCCCGACAGTTCCGGAACACTGAAGCTTTCTTT,CSAPRQFRNTEAFF
-,TRBV5-1,TRBJ1-1,few,TGCGCCAGCAGCTTGGGAGCCAACGGGGACACTGAAGCTTTCTTT,CASSLGANGDTEAFF
-,TRBV6-6,TRBJ1-6,-,TGTGCCAGCAGCCCAGGGCGTACACCCCTCCACTTT,CASSPGRTPLHF
-,TRBV4-2,TRBJ2-7,-,TGTGCCAGCAGCCAAGATGGCCAGGGACGGAACTACGAGCAGTACTTC,CASSQDGQGRNYEQYF
-,TRBV29-1,TRBJ2-3,-,TGCAGCGTTGAGAGCCTTACAGGAGATACGCAGTATTTT,CSVESLTGDTQYF